This TCR beta chain was identified during a study of blood T cell repertoires in COVID-19. Overall study context: Sample material is recorded as cDNA or gDNA derived from T cells, B-cell-depleted T cells, or PBMCs.

V was clipped by 2 bases and J by 7 bases; unmatched bases: 3. Germline lookup yields CDR1 SGHRS and CDR2 YFSETQ. The CDR3 loop spans 14 amino acids. Original processing notes: Scientists estimated how many nucleated cells there were by amplifying reference gene primers. Produced via immunoSEQ multiplex PCR; TCRdb's table is partial and in-frame only. V and J calls and clone size come straight from that table; D and trimming were deduced from the DNA. The sample has about 110,000 clones; 75% to 95% are singletons. The sequence was collected from a woman aged 25 to 45 with acute or convalescent COVID-19. Material for sequencing was peripheral blood. V and J are TRBV5-1 and TRBJ1-6, with 7 bases that match TRBD1. The CDR3 DNA follows: TGCGCCAGCAGCTTAGAACAGGGGAATTCACCCCTCCACTTT. Translating gives CASSLEQGNSPLHF.